Included here is one T cell receptor beta chain sequence, with context. Antigen specificity is unknown. The CDR3 is made up of 14 amino acids. V was clipped by 7 bases and J by 3 bases; unmatched bases: 11. In germline, CDR1 is SQVTM, CDR2 ANQGSEA. For the second PCR, which ran for roughly 7 to 11 cycles, a sample-barcoded 5' primer and a J-beta primer mix were used. Each of the cDNA molecules was tagged by a template-switch adaptor with 12 random nucleotides. CDR3-containing paired-end reads numbering at least 2.5 million came from each sample. TCRdb re-analysed the 5' RACE reads in MiXCR, keeping a single row per CDR3 protein. This table has nearly 1 million distinct CDR3 sequences, roughly 47% appearing once. This entry belongs to a study of blood T cells in healthy people across ages. Overall study findings and caveats: Long-lived donors exceeded aged donors in naive CD4+ cells and diversity.

This sequence originates from a woman in her sixties or seventies in good health. The genes are TRBV29-1 and TRBJ2-7, with 8 bases lining up with TRBD2. The sequenced sample was blood. For the CDR3, the DNA is TGCAGCGCCGTTCTTACTAGCGGCATCTACGAGCAGTACTTC. Translation gives CSAVLTSGIYEQYF.